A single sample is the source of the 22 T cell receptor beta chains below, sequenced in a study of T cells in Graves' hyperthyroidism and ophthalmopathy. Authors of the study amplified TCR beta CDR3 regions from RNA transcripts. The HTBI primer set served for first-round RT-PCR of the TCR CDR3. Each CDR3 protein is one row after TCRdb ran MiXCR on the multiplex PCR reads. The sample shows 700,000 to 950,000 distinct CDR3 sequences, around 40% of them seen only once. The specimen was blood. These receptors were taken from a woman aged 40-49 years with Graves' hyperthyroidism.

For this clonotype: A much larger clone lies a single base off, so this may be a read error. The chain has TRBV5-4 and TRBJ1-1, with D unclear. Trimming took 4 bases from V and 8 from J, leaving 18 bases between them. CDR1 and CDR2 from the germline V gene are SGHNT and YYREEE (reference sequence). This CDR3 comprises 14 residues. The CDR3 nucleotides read TGTGCCAGCAGCCGCACGGAGGGCCTACCCGAAGCTTTCTTT. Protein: CASSRTEGLPEAFF.

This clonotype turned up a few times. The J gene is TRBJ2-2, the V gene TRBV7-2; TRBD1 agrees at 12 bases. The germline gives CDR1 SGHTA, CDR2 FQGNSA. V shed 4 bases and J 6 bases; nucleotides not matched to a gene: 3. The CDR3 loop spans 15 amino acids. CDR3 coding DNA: TGTGCCAGCAGCTCCGGGACAGGGGGCTCCGGGGAGCTGTTTTTT. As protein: CASSSGTGGSGELFF.

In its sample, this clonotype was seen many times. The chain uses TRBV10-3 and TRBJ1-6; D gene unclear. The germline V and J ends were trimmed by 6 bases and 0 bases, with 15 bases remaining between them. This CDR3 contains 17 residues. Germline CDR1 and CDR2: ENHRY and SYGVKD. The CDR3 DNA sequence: TGTGCCATCAGGGCGACGGGTACCAGCTCCTATAATTCACCCCTCCACTTT. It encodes CAIRATGTSSYNSPLHF.

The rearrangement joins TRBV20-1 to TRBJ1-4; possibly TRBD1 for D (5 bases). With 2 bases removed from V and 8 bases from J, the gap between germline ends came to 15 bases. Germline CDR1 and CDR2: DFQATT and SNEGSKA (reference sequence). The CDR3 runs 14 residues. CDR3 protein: CSARYLGVAEKLFF. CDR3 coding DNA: TGCAGTGCTAGATATCTGGGGGTAGCGGAAAAACTGTTTTTT.

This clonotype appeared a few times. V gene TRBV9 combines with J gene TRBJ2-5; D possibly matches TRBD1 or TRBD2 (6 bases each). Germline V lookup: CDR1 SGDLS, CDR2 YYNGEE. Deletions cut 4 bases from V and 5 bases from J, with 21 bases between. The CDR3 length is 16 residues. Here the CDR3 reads CASSPFRGGARETQYF. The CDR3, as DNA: TGTGCCAGCAGCCCCTTCAGGGGCGGGGCCCGGGAGACCCAGTACTTC.

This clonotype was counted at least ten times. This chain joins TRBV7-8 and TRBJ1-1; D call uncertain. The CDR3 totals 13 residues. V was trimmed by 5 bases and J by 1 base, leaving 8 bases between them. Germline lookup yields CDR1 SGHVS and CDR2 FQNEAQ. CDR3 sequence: CASSGRGNTEAFF. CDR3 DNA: TGTGCCAGCAGCGGCCGCGGGAACACTGAAGCTTTCTTT.

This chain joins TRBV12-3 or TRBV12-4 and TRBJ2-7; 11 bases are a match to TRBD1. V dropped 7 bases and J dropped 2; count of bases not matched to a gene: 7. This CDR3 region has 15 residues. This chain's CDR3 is CASTDGQGAPYEQYF. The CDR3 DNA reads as TGTGCCAGCACCGACGGACAGGGGGCCCCCTACGAGCAGTACTTC.

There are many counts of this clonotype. CDR3 DNA: TGTGCCAGCAGCGTAGAAGACAAATACTATGGCTACACCTTC. This translates into CASSVEDKYYGYTF. V and J are TRBV9 and TRBJ1-2; D gene uncertain. CDR3 length: 14 amino acids. Germline V gives CDR1 SGDLS, CDR2 YYNGEE. V lost 0 bases, J lost 3 bases, and 9 bases lay in between.

This CDR3 reads CASSPNAGTGYEQYF. CDR3 bases: TGCGCCAGCAGCCCAAACGCCGGGACAGGCTACGAGCAGTACTTC. The chain has TRBV4-1 and TRBJ2-7, with 8 positions matching TRBD1. After removal of 4 bases from V and 3 bases from J, the junction contained 8 bases not matched to a gene. This CDR3 has 15 amino acids. The V gene's germline CDR1 is MGHRA and CDR2 YSYEKL.

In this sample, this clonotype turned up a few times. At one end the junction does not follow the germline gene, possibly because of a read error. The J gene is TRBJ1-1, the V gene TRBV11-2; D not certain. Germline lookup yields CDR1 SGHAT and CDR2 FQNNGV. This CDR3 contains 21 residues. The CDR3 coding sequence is TGCGCCAGCAGCCAAGGTTGGCTGTGGGTACGGGCGAAACTTATGAACACTGAAGCTTTCTTT. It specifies CASSQGWLWVRAKLMNTEAFF.

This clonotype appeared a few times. This CDR3 is CASSLALGGKGSYNSPLHF. CDR3 in DNA: TGTGCCAGCAGCTTAGCGCTCGGGGGCAAGGGCTCCTATAATTCACCCCTCCACTTT. The chain combines TRBV7-6 with TRBJ1-6; weak D call: TRBD1 (6 bases). CDR1 SGHVS and CDR2 FNYEAQ come from the germline V gene. V was clipped by 0 bases and J by 0 bases, with 15 bases between them. This CDR3 comprises 19 residues.

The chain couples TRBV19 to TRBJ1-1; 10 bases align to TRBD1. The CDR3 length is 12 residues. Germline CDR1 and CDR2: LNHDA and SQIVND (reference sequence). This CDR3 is CVVGTGDTEAFF. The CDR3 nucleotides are TGTGTCGTGGGGACAGGGGACACTGAAGCTTTCTTT.

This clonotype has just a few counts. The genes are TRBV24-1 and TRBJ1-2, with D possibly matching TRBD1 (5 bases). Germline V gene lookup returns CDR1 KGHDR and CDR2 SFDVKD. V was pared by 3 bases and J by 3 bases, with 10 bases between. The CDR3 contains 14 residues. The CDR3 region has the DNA TGTGCCACCAGTGATCCTGACAGACACTATGGCTACACCTTC. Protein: CATSDPDRHYGYTF.

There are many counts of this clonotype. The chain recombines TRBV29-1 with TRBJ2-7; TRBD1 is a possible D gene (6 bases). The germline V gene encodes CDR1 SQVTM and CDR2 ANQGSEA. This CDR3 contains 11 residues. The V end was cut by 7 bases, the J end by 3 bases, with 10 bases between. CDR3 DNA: TGCAGCGCTCGGGACAACTACGAGCAGTACTTC. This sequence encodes CSARDNYEQYF.

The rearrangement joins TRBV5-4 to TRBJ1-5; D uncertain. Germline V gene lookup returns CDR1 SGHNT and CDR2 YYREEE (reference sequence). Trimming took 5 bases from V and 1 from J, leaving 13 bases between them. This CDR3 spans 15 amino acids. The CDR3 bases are TGTGCCAGCAGTAGAGACGGGAGAAGCAATCAGCCCCAGCATTTT. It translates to CASSRDGRSNQPQHF.

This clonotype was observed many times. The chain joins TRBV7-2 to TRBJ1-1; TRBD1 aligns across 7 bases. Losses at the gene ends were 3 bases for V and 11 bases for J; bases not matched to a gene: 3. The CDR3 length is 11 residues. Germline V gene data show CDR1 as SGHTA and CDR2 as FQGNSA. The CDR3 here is CASSFDRVAFF. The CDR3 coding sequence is TGTGCCAGCAGCTTCGACAGGGTCGCTTTCTTT.

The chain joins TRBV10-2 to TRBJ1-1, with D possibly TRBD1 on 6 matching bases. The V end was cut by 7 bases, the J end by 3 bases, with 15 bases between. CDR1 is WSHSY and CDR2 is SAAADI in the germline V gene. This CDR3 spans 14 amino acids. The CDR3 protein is CASMKGGRDTEAFF. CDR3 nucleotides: TGCGCCAGCATGAAGGGGGGGCGAGACACTGAAGCTTTCTTT.

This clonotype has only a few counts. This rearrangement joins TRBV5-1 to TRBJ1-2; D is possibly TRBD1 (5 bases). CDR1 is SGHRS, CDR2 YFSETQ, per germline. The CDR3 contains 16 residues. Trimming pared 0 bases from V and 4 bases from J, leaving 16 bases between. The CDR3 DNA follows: TGCGCCAGCAGCTTGGAGGGACCCTCGAAGGGCTATGGCTACACCTTC. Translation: CASSLEGPSKGYGYTF. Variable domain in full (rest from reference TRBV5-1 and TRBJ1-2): KAGVTQTPRYLIKTRGQQVTLSCSPISGHRSVSWYQQTPGQGLQFLFEYFSETQRNKGNFPGRFSGRQFSNSRSEMNVSTLELGDSALYLCASSLEGPSKGYGYTFGSGTRLTVV.

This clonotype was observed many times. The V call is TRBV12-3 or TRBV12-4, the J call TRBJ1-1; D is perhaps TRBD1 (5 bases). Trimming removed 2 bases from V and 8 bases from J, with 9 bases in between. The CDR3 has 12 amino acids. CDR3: CASSLWDPEAFF. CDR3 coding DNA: TGTGCCAGCAGTTTATGGGACCCCGAAGCTTTCTTT.

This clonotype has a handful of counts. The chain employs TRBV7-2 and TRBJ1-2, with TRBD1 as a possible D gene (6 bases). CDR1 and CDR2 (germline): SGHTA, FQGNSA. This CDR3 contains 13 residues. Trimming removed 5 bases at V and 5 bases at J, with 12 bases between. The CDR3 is CASSGGAEYGYTF. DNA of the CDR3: TGTGCCAGCAGCGGGGGGGCAGAGTATGGCTACACCTTC.

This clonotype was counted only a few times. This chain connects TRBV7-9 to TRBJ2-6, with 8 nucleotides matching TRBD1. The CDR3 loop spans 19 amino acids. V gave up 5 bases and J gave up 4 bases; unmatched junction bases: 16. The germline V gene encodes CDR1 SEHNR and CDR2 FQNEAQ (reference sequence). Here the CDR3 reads CASSQDGQGRFSGANVLTF. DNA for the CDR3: TGTGCCAGCAGCCAAGATGGACAGGGAAGGTTCTCCGGGGCCAACGTCCTGACTTTC.

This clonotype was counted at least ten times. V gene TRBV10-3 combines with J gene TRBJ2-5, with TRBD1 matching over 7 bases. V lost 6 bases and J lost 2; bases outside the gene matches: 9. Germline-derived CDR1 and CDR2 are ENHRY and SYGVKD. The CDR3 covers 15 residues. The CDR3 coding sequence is TGTGCCATCAGGGCGAATATACAGGGGCAAGAGACCCAGTACTTC. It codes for CAIRANIQGQETQYF.